This is a list of T cell receptor beta chains from one sample in a study of siplizumab effects on memory and regulatory T cells. The protocol was immunoSEQ multiplex PCR, while the TCRdb copy is restricted to in-frame clones and leaves out a portion. The repertoire holds about 94,000 clones, with 94% as singletons. Sequencing was carried out using non-Treg CD4+ T cells sorted from blood. The receptors come from a human donor in good health. CDR3s include the opening cysteine and the closing phenylalanine or tryptophan.

16	TRBV7-9	TRBJ2-1	CASSSTSGRFANEQFF
13	TRBV6-1	TRBJ1-1	CASKSPSNTEAFF
15	TRBV9	TRBJ1-3	CASSIRGQGENTIYF
14	TRBV27	TRBJ2-7	CASSLPTGAYEQYF
14	TRBV6-5	TRBJ2-7	CASRPRQGDYEQYF
14	TRBV18	TRBJ1-1	CASSPQKAGTEAFF
11	TRBV30	TRBJ2-3	CAWQGTDTQYF
14	TRBV29-1	TRBJ2-2	CSTRDRGLPGELFF
13	TRBV5-1	TRBJ2-1	CASSQGPTGEQFF
13	TRBV11-1	TRBJ1-2	CASSPRDAYGYTF
13	TRBV5-1	TRBJ1-1	CASSKDGNTEAFF
15	TRBV7-8	TRBJ2-7	CASSSQGLGKYEQYF
14	TRBV11-2	TRBJ1-2	CASSSGTGDYGYTF
14	TRBV5-1	TRBJ1-1	CASSSGPTNTEAFF
15	TRBV10-3	TRBJ1-3	CAISDQGQIGNTIYF
17	TRBV2	TRBJ1-1	CASSSVQGIVGGTEAFF
13	TRBV18	TRBJ1-2	CASSPGAIYGYTF
11	TRBV30	TRBJ1-3	CAWKYGNTIYF
14	TRBV7-2	TRBJ2-4	CASSSSGTRNIQYF
15	TRBV4-3	TRBJ2-7	CASSQDKAKTHEQYF
15	TRBV5-1	TRBJ2-7	CASSLEGTGSYEQYF
14	TRBV18	TRBJ1-2	CASSPGQDHYGYTF
16	TRBV5-4	TRBJ2-5	CASSPPNGTGEETQYF
13	TRBV5-4	TRBJ1-1	CASSLELNTEAFF
17	TRBV7-9	TRBJ1-1	CASSSPSTGRGNTEAFF
13	TRBV19	TRBJ1-4	CASSIDHGEKLFF